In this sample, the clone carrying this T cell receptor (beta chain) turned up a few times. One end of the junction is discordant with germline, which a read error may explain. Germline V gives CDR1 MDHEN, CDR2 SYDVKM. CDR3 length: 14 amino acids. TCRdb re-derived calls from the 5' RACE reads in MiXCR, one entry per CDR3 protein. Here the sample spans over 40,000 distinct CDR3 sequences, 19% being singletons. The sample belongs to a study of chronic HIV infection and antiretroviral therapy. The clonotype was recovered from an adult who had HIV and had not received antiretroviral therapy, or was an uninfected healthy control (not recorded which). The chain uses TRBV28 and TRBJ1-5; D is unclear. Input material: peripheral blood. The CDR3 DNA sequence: TGTGCCAGCAGGGGCAGATATAGCAATCAGCCCCAGCAATTT. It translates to CASRGRYSNQPQQF.